This T cell receptor (beta chain) was recovered during a study of T cell changes during pregnancy in multiple sclerosis. The germline gives CDR1 KGHSH, CDR2 LQKENI. CDR3 length equals 12 residues. Trimming removed 2 bases from V and 6 bases from J, with 5 bases in between. Method: immunoSEQ multiplex PCR; TCRdb's copy keeps in-frame clones and lacks some. This sample yields approximately 44,000 clones, of which 80% to 90% are seen a single time; under 0.7% belongs to the top ten. The gene calls are TRBV18 and TRBJ2-1; D not certain. Sequenced material: CD4+ T cells from peripheral blood mononuclear cells, taken in the first trimester of pregnancy. The TCR comes from a female donor with multiple sclerosis, enrolled in a pregnancy study. CDR3 residues: CASSPRSNEQFF. The CDR3 DNA follows: TGTGCCAGCTCACCAAGGAGCAATGAGCAGTTCTTC.